This is a list of T cell receptor beta chains from one sample in a study of shared clonotypes between healthy human individuals. Assay used: immunoSEQ multiplex PCR; TCRdb lists only in-frame clones, some missing. The data contain about 600,000 clones, almost 97% of them singletons. Sequences were obtained from naive CD4+ T cells sorted from blood. The receptor set was obtained from a woman in her 30s in good health. The CDR3 runs from the conserved cysteine through the conserved F or W. D genes are given only for firm matches. Rows give clone size only sometimes, using once, few, many, or a class for an expanded clone.

clone_size j_call v_call d_call cdr3_nt cdr3_aa
once TRBJ2-7 TRBV15 TRBD1 TGTGCCACCAGCAAAGGACAGGGGTCGAACGAGCAGTACTTC CATSKGQGSNEQYF
. TRBJ1-5 TRBV19 . TGTGCCAGTAGCCATGAAGCAGGGCATCAGCCCCAGCATTTT CASSHEAGHQPQHF
. TRBJ2-4 TRBV28 TRBD1 TGTGCCAGCAGTGAACAGGGGTTTGGGGTAGCCAAAAACATTCAGTACTTC CASSEQGFGVAKNIQYF
. TRBJ2-3 TRBV6-6 . TGTGCCAGCAGTTACTCGAACGGACGCACAGATACGCAGTATTTT CASSYSNGRTDTQYF
. TRBJ1-5 TRBV28 TRBD1 TGTGCCAGCAGGGGGTCCGGGACAGGTCGGCAGCCCCAGCATTTT CASRGSGTGRQPQHF
. TRBJ2-2 TRBV6-1 . TGTGCCAGCAGGCTTGGAACGAACACCGGGGAGCTGTTTTTT CASRLGTNTGELFF
. TRBJ2-1 TRBV11-1 TRBD2 TGTGCCAGCAGCCTGGGACTAGCGGGAGGGGCTGAGCAGTTCTTC CASSLGLAGGAEQFF
. TRBJ1-3 TRBV7-9 . TGTGCCAGCGGGGGCTCTGGAAACACCATATATTTT CASGGSGNTIYF
. TRBJ2-3 TRBV7-8 TRBD1 TGTGCCAGCAGCTCAGGGGGCGAGAGTACAGATACGCAGTATTTT CASSSGGESTDTQYF
. TRBJ2-7 TRBV4-1 TRBD1 TGCGCCAGCAGCCAAGGGGACAGGGACTACGAGCAGTACTTC CASSQGDRDYEQYF
. TRBJ2-7 TRBV7-9 TRBD2 TGTGCCAGCAGCTTAGGACTAGCGGGAGCCGGCGAGCAGTACTTC CASSLGLAGAGEQYF
. TRBJ2-2 TRBV6-1 TRBD2 TGTGCCAGCAGTGCCACTGGGACTAGCGGGAGTACCGGGGAGCTGTTTTTT CASSATGTSGSTGELFF
. TRBJ2-5 TRBV30 . TGTGCCTGGAGTGGCGGTGGGGAAGAGACCCAGTACTTC CAWSGGGEETQYF
once TRBJ2-2 TRBV9 TRBD1 TGTGCCAGCAGCACCCAACAGGGGAACTGGGGCGGGGAGCTGTTTTTT CASSTQQGNWGGELFF
once TRBJ2-7 TRBV5-1 . TGCGCCAGCAGCTCCAGTGGGAGCGTTTCCTACGAGCAGTACTTC CASSSSGSVSYEQYF
. TRBJ2-7 TRBV19 TRBD2 TGTGCCAGTAGCCCCGCCTCAGCGGGAGTACGCTACGAGCAGTACTTC CASSPASAGVRYEQYF
. TRBJ2-5 TRBV28 . TGTGCCAGCAGCCGGACAGTCCAAGAGACCCAGTACTTC CASSRTVQETQYF
. TRBJ2-7 TRBV6-5 TRBD1 TGTGCCAGCTTCTACAGGGGGTTTTTATACGAGCAGTACTTC CASFYRGFLYEQYF
. TRBJ2-2 TRBV4-1 TRBD2 TGCGCCAGCAGCCAACTTGGACTAGCGCGGGACACCGGGGAGCTGTTTTTT CASSQLGLARDTGELFF
. TRBJ2-7 TRBV19 . TGTGCCAGTAGTGACCGGTCGGGGAACTACGAGCAGTACTTC CASSDRSGNYEQYF
. TRBJ1-1 TRBV7-8 . TGTGCCAGCAGCTCCATCATGAAAGAAGCTTTCTTT CASSSIMKEAFF
. TRBJ2-1 TRBV7-7 . TGTGCCAGCAGCCCGGCAAGTGGCCTTCCTACGGATGAGCAGTTCTTC CASSPASGLPTDEQFF
. TRBJ2-2 TRBV10-2 TRBD2 TGCGCCAGCCTAGCGGGAGGCGCCGGGGGCGGGGAGCTGTTTTTT CASLAGGAGGGELFF
. TRBJ2-1 TRBV19 . TGTGCCAGTAGTGAGTCTAGCAGTTCAGTTGGGGATGAGCAGTTCTTC CASSESSSSVGDEQFF
. TRBJ1-3 TRBV5-1 . TGCGCCAGCAGCCCACCGGACAAGGCGGGCGGAAACACCATATATTTT CASSPPDKAGGNTIYF
. TRBJ2-2 TRBV4-2 TRBD2 TGTGCCAGCAGCCCCAGACTAGCGGGAGGGCCTAAGACCGGGGAGCTGTTTTTT CASSPRLAGGPKTGELFF
once TRBJ2-1 TRBV5-1 . TGCGCCAGCAGCTTCGGAAGGGGCGATGAGCAGTTCTTC CASSFGRGDEQFF
. TRBJ2-1 TRBV27 TRBD2 TGTGCCAGCAGTTCTCCGGGACTAGCGGGAGGTCCACGTTCCTACAATGAGCAGTTCTTC CASSSPGLAGGPRSYNEQFF
. TRBJ2-2 TRBV9 . TGTGCCAGCAGCGTAGTTCAAGGGGCTAGGTCCGGGGAGCTGTTTTTT CASSVVQGARSGELFF
few TRBJ1-5 TRBV6-5 TRBD1 TGTGCCAGCAGGGACAGGGTGGATCAGCCCCAGCATTTT CASRDRVDQPQHF
. TRBJ2-1 TRBV27 . TGTGCCAGCAGCAGGCGACAGGTGGGAGGCAATGAGCAGTTCTTC CASSRRQVGGNEQFF
once TRBJ1-2 TRBV5-1 . TGCGCCAGCAGCAACTCGGGGCAGGACCGCCTTATCTACACCTTC CASSNSGQDRLIYTF
. TRBJ1-4 TRBV5-1 . TGCGCCAGCAGCAGGGGCGGCGAAAAACTGTTTTTT CASSRGGEKLFF
. TRBJ1-1 TRBV29-1 TRBD1 TGCAGCGTTGGCAGGGGGCTGGGCACTGAAGCTTTCTTT CSVGRGLGTEAFF
once TRBJ2-7 TRBV4-1 TRBD1 TGCGCCAGCAGCCAAGGAGGAGGAAGGGGGCGAAACGAGCAGTACTTC CASSQGGGRGRNEQYF
. TRBJ2-5 TRBV11-3 . TGTGCCAGCAGCTTGGATCAAGAGACCCAGTACTTC CASSLDQETQYF
once TRBJ2-7 TRBV28 . TGTGCCAGCAGGTCAGGGGCTCCCTACGAGCAGTACTTC CASRSGAPYEQYF
. TRBJ1-1 TRBV18 . TGTGCCAGCTCACCACAAGCAGGAGCGAACACTGAAGCTTTCTTT CASSPQAGANTEAFF
. TRBJ2-1 TRBV6-5 . TGTGCCAGCAGTTACTCGGCTAGCTTGTACAATGAGCAGTTCTTC CASSYSASLYNEQFF
. TRBJ2-3 TRBV18 TRBD2 TGTGCCAGCTCTCCTAGCGGGGGAAGCACAGATACGCAGTATTTT CASSPSGGSTDTQYF
. TRBJ2-1 TRBV28 . TGTGCCAGCAGTTCCAGGCTGGTGCAGTTCTTC CASSSRLVQFF
. TRBJ2-5 TRBV6-5 . TGTGCCAGCAGTTACGGCCCCCAGGGGAACCAAGAGACCCAGTACTTC CASSYGPQGNQETQYF
. TRBJ1-5 TRBV28 TRBD1 TGTGCCAGCAGCGCTACAGGGACAGGCAATCAGCCCCAGCATTTT CASSATGTGNQPQHF
. TRBJ2-7 TRBV11-3 . TGTGCCAGCAGTTTCCACACAGGGGAGCAGTACTTC CASSFHTGEQYF
. TRBJ2-7 TRBV6-6 . TGTGCCAGCAAAGGCACCTACGAGCAGTACTTC CASKGTYEQYF
. TRBJ2-3 TRBV4-1 . TGCGCCAGCAGCCAAATGGCGGGAGATACGCAGTATTTT CASSQMAGDTQYF
once TRBJ2-7 TRBV2 . TGTGCCAGCAGTGAGTATGTAGGAGAGCAGTACTTC CASSEYVGEQYF
. TRBJ1-3 TRBV4-2 TRBD1 TGTGCCAGCAGCCGACCCGGGACAGGGGGGTCTTCCCCTGGAAACACCATATATTTT CASSRPGTGGSSPGNTIYF
. TRBJ1-1 TRBV30 . TGTGCCTGGGAAACAGGGTTGGGCACTGAAGCTTTCTTT CAWETGLGTEAFF
. TRBJ2-5 TRBV27 TRBD2 TGTGCCAGCAGCCCGCTAGCGGGAGTGGAGACCCAGTACTTC CASSPLAGVETQYF
few TRBJ1-5 TRBV7-8 . TGTGCCAGCAGCGACACCGGGCGTAGCTCCAATCAGCCCCAGCATTTT CASSDTGRSSNQPQHF
. TRBJ1-2 TRBV15 . TGTGCCACCAGCAACGAGGTCTATGGCTACACCTTC CATSNEVYGYTF
. TRBJ2-7 TRBV12-5 TRBD2 TGTGCTAGAGCCCGACGTCCCCCACTAGCGACCTACGAGCAGTACTTC CARARRPPLATYEQYF
. TRBJ1-2 TRBV5-1 . TGCGCCAGCAGCTCGGGGGGAGGGAGAGCTAACTATGGCTACACCTTC CASSSGGGRANYGYTF
. TRBJ2-7 TRBV9 . TGTGCCAGCAAAAGGCGGGCCTACGAGCAGTACTTC CASKRRAYEQYF
. TRBJ1-1 TRBV11-3 . TGTGCCAGCAGCCGAGAGAACACTGAAGCTTTCTTT CASSRENTEAFF
. TRBJ1-3 TRBV4-1 . TGCGCCAGCAGCCAAAAGACCCCCCAACAGGGATTCATTGGAAACACCATATATTTT CASSQKTPQQGFIGNTIYF